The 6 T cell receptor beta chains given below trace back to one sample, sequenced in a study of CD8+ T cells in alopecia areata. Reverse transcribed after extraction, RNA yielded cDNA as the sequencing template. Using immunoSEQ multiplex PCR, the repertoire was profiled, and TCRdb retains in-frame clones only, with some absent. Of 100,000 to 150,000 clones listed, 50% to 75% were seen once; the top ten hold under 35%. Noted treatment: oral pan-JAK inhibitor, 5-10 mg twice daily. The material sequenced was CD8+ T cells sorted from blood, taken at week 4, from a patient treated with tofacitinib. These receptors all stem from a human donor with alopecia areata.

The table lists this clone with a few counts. In DNA form, the CDR3 reads TGTGCCAGTAGTATGAGGGCTGGCAATCAGCCCCAGCATTTT. Protein: CASSMRAGNQPQHF. The gene calls are TRBV19 and TRBJ1-5, with no clear D. Germline V CDR1 and CDR2: LNHDA, SQIVND (reference sequence). The CDR3 is 14 residues long. Trimming shortened V by 3 bases and J by 2 bases, and 8 bases separated the two germline ends.

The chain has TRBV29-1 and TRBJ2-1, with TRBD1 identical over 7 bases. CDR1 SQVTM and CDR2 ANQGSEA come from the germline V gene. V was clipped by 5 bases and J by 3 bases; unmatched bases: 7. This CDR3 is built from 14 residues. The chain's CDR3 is CSVPDRDNYNEQFF. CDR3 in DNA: TGCAGCGTTCCTGACAGGGATAACTACAATGAGCAGTTCTTC.

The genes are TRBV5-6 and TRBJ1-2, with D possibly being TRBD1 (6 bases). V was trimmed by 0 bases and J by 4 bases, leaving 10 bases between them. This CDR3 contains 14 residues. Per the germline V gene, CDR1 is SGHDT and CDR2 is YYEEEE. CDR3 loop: CASSLGTGTYGYTF. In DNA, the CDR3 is TGTGCCAGCAGCTTGGGTACAGGGACCTATGGCTACACCTTC.

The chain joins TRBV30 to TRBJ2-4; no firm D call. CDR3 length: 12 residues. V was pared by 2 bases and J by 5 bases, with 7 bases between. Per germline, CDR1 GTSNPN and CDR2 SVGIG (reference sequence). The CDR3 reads CAWSLGQNIQYF. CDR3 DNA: TGTGCCTGGAGTCTGGGCCAAAACATTCAGTACTTC.

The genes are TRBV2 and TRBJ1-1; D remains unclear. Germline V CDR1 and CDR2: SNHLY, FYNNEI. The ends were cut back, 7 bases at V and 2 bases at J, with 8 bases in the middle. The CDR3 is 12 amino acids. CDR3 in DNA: TGTGCCAGCATGGAGGAAAACACTGAAGCTTTCTTT. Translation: CASMEENTEAFF.

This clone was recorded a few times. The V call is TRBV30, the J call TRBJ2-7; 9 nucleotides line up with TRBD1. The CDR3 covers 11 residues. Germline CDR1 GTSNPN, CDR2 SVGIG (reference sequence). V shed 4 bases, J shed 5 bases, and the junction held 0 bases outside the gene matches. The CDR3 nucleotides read TGTGCCTGGAACAGGGGGCACGAGCAGTACTTC. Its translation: CAWNRGHEQYF. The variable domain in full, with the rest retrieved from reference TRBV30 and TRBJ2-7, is SQTIHQWPATLVQPVGSPLSLECTVEGTSNPNLYWYRQAAGRGLQLLFYSVGIGQISSEVPQNLSASRPQDRQFILSSKKLLLSDSGFYLCAWNRGHEQYFGPGTRLTVT.